One T cell receptor beta chain is described in this entry. The data were taken from a study of blood T cell repertoires in COVID-19. Sequenced by immunoSEQ multiplex PCR; TCRdb stores in-frame clones only, minus some. This sample has roughly 150,000 clones, with about 80% found just once. In germline, CDR1 is SGHTA, CDR2 FQGTGA. The trim removed 5 bases at V and 4 bases at J, leaving 1 base unmatched. The CDR3 length is 13 residues. The J gene is TRBJ2-7, the V gene TRBV7-3, with TRBD1 identical over 11 bases. The clonotype was recovered from a man in his sixties with acute or convalescent COVID-19. The sample comprised peripheral blood. The CDR3 here is CASSRDRGYEQYF. The CDR3 DNA is TGTGCCAGCAGCCGGGACAGGGGGTACGAGCAGTACTTC.